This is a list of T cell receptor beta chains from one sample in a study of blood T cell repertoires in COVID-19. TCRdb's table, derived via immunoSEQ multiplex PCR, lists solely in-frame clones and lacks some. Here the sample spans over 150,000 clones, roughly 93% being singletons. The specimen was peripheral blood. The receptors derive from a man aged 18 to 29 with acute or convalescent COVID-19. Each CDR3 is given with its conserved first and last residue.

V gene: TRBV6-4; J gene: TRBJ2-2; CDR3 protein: CASSDRDTGELFF
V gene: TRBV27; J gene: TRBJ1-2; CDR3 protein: CASSLFGQGDNYGYTF
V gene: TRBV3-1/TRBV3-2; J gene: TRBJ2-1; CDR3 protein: CASSQDLGAGTRGNEQFF
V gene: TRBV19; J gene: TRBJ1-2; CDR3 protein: CASSLRQAF
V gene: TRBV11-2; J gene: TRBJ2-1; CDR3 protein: CASSLVAGESGEQFF
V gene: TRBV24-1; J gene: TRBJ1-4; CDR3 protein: CATSDPDRVGEKLFF
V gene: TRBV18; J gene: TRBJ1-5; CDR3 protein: CASSPQRLGNKGNQPQHF
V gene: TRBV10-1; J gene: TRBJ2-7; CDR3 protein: CASSESPRSYEQYF
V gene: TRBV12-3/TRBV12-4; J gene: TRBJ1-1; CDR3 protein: CASSPGGGGEAFF
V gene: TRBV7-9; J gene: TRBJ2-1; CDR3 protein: CASSPPFRHHSYNEQFF
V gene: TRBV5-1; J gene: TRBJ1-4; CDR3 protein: CASSFGPSGEKLFF
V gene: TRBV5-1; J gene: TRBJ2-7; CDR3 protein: CASSSAGVGGSSYEQYF
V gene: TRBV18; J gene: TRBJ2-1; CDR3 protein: CASSRGRAENEQFF
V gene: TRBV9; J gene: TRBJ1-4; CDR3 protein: CASSVVQAGVEKLFF
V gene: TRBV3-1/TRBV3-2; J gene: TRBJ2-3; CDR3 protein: CASSLRTGSSTDTQYF
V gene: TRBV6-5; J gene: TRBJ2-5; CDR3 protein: CASSLAGGETQYF
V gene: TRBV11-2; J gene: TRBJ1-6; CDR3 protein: CASSLDRESSYNSPLHF
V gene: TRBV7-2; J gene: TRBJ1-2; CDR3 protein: CASSVRQKNYGYTF
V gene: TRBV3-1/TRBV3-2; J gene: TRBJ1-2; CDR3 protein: CASSQSSTGSNYGYTF
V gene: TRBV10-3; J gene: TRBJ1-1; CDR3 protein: CAISERQGSNTEAFF
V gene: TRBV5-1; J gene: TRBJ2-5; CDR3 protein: CASSLEGAWTQYF
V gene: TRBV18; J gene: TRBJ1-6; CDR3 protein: CARPSGRCNSPLHF
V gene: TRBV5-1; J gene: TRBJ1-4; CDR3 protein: CASSLAGQGVSEKLFF
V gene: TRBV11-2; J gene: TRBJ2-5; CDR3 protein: CASSLESGISIQETQYF
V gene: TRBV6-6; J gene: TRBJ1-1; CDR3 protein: CASSYRGRGDTEAFF
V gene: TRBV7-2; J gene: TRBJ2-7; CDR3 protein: CASSLVPTSGSFGEQYF
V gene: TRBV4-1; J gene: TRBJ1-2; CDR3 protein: CASSPPIGGGDGYTF
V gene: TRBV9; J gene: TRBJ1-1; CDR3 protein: CASSVIKGGMNTEAFF
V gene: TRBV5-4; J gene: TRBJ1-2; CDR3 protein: CASSLVGVEGYTF
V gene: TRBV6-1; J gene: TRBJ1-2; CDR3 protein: CASSEGDSLNGYTF
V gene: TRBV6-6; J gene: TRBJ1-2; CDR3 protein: CASSSRTGRDYGYTF
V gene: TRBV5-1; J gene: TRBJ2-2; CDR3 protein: CASSPLGGGDTGELFF
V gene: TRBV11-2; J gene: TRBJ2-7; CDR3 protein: CASSLVRDEQYF
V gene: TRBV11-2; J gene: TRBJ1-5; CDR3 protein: CASSLDGTGYSNQPQHF
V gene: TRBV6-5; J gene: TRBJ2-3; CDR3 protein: CASTKRGADTQYF
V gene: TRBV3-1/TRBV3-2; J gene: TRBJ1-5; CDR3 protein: CASSQDDQPQHF
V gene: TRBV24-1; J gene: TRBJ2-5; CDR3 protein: CATSDPGGFQETQYF
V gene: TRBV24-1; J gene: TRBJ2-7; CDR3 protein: CATSGSGYEQYF
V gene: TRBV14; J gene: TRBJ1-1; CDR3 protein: CASSQERTGVGDTEAFF
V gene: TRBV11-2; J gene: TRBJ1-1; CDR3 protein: CASSLPGGVLGNTEAFF
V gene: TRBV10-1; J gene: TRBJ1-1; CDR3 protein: CASSGQGNTEAFF